Sequencing of this TCR beta chain was carried out in a study of T cell changes during pregnancy in multiple sclerosis. CDR3 length equals 13 residues. The ends were cut back, 6 bases at V and 3 bases at J, with 9 bases in the middle. Looked up from germline, CDR1 is SNHLY and CDR2 is FYNNEI. The table came from immunoSEQ multiplex PCR; TCRdb's copy has only in-frame clones and leaves some out. This table holds 60,000 to 75,000 clones, approximately 91% found once. The TCR was taken from a female donor with multiple sclerosis, enrolled in a pregnancy study. The sample was peripheral blood, taken in the third trimester of pregnancy. This sequence joins TRBV2 and TRBJ1-3; D possibly corresponds to TRBD1 (6 bases). The chain's CDR3 is CASSTGNGNTIYF. The CDR3 DNA follows: TGTGCCAGCAGCACAGGGAATGGAAACACCATATATTTT.